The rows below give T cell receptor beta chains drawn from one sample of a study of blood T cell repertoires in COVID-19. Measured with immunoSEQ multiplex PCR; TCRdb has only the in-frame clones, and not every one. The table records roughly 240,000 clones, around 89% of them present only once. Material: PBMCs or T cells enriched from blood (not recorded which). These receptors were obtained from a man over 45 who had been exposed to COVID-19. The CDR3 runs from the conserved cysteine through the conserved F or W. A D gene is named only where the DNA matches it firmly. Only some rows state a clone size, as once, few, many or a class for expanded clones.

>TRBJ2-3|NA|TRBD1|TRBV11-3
CASRPRTGTDTQYF
TGTGCCAGCAGACCACGGACAGGGACTGATACGCAGTATTTT
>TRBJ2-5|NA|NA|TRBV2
CASSVNLRGETQYF
TGTGCCAGCAGTGTCAACCTCAGAGGAGAGACCCAGTACTTC
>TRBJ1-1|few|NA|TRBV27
CASHITRFMNTEAFF
TGTGCCAGCCATATTACTCGGTTTATGAACACTGAAGCTTTCTTT
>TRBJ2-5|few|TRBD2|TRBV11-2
CASSRGRVLAGPETQYF
TGTGCCAGCAGCCGGGGAAGGGTGTTAGCGGGGCCTGAGACCCAGTACTTC
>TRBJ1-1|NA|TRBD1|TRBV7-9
CASSPQGDTEAFF
TGTGCCAGCAGCCCGCAGGGGGACACTGAAGCTTTCTTT
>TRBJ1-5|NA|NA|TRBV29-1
CSVVTGGGHQPQHF
TGCAGCGTTGTGACGGGGGGGGGCCATCAGCCCCAGCATTTT
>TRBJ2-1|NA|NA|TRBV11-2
CASSILGSGSYNEQFF
TGTGCCAGCAGCATCCTGGGTTCAGGGTCCTACAATGAGCAGTTCTTC
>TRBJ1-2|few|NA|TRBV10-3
CATATTTESNYGYTF
TGTGCCACAGCGACTACGACGGAGTCTAACTATGGCTACACCTTC
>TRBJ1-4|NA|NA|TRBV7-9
CASSPSIGSSEKLFF
TGTGCCAGCAGCCCCTCGATTGGTTCTAGTGAAAAACTGTTTTTT
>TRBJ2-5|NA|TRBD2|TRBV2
CASLGGNQETQYF
TGTGCCAGCTTGGGGGGGAACCAAGAGACCCAGTACTTC
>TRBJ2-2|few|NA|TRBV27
CASSERLHTNTGELFF
TGTGCCAGCAGCGAAAGACTTCACACGAACACCGGGGAGCTGTTTTTT
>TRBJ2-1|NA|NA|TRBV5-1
CASSISGASSYNEQFF
TGCGCCAGCTCTATTAGCGGAGCGAGCTCCTACAATGAGCAGTTCTTC
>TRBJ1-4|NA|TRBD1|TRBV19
CASSAGTGGEKLFF
TGTGCCAGTAGTGCCGGGACAGGCGGTGAAAAACTGTTTTTT
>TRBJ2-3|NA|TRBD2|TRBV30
CAWSVLATDTQYF
TGTGCCTGGAGTGTACTAGCGACAGATACGCAGTATTTT
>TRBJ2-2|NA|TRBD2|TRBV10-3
CAISGATSGGALGELFF
TGTGCCATCAGTGGCGCTACTAGCGGGGGGGCCCTCGGGGAGCTGTTTTTT
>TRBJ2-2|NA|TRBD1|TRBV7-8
CASGTGGAAGELFF
TGTGCCAGCGGGACAGGGGGCGCCGCCGGGGAGCTGTTTTTT
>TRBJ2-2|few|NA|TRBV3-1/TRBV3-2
CASSQVIGELFF
TGTGCCAGCAGCCAAGTAATCGGGGAGCTGTTTTTT
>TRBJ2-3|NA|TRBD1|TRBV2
CASSLGGADTQYF
TGTGCCAGCAGTCTAGGGGGCGCAGATACGCAGTATTTT
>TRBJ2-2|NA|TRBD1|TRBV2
CASNGQGVWTGELFF
TGTGCCAGCAATGGACAGGGGGTATGGACCGGGGAGCTGTTTTTT
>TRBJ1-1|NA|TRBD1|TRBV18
CASSFGTGDSGTEAFF
TGTGCCAGCTCATTCGGGACAGGGGATTCGGGGACTGAAGCTTTCTTT
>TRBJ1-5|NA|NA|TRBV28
CASENRAEQPQHF
TGTGCCAGCGAGAACAGGGCCGAACAGCCCCAGCATTTT
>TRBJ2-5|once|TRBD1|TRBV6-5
CASSRWTGDGETQYF
TGTGCCAGCAGTCGCTGGACAGGGGACGGGGAGACCCAGTACTTC
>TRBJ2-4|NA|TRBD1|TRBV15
CATSRDWATGGADIQYF
TGTGCCACCAGCAGAGATTGGGCGACAGGGGGCGCGGACATTCAGTACTTC
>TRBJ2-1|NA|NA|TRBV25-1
CASSDGKWSRDNEQFF
TGTGCCAGCAGTGATGGTAAATGGAGTCGGGACAATGAGCAGTTCTTC
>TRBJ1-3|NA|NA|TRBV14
CASSDRGWQATGNTIYF
TGTGCCAGCAGCGATCGCGGGTGGCAGGCAACTGGAAACACCATATATTTT
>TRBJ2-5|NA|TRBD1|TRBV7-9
CASSPIRGTGGQETQYF
TGTGCCAGCAGCCCAATCAGGGGGACAGGGGGCCAAGAGACCCAGTACTTC
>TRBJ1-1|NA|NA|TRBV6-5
CASIHRVDETEAFF
TGTGCCAGCATCCACAGGGTGGATGAAACTGAAGCTTTCTTT
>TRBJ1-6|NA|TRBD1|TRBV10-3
CAITQDRGSSPLHF
TGTGCCATCACCCAGGACAGGGGGAGTTCACCCCTCCACTTT
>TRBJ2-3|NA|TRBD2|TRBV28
CASSTPGLAVPSTDTQYF
TGTGCCAGCAGCACTCCGGGACTAGCGGTCCCTAGCACAGATACGCAGTATTTT
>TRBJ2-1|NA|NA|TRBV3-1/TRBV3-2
CASSREQTYNEQFF
TGTGCCAGCTCGAGGGAACAGACCTACAATGAGCAGTTCTTC
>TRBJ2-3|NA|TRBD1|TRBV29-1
CSVQQGAIDTQYF
TGCAGCGTTCAACAGGGGGCGATTGATACGCAGTATTTT
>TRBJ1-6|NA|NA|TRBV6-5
CASKGKGHDNSPLHF
TGTGCCAGCAAGGGGAAGGGACACGATAATTCACCCCTCCACTTT
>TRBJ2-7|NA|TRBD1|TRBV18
CASSAIQGALLYEQYF
TGTGCCAGCTCAGCCATACAGGGGGCGCTTCTCTACGAGCAGTACTTC
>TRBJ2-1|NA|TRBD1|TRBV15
CATSRAWDRRLNNEQFF
TGTGCCACCAGCAGGGCCTGGGACAGGCGGCTGAACAATGAGCAGTTCTTC
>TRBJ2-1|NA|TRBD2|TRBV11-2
CASSLGAGAYNEQFF
TGTGCCAGCAGCTTAGGAGCGGGGGCGTACAATGAGCAGTTCTTC
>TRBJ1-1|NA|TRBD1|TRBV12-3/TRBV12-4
CASSPTGTGAFF
TGTGCCAGCAGCCCGACCGGGACAGGGGCTTTCTTT
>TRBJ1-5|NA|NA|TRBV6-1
CASSEGDFVSNQPQHF
TGTGCCAGCAGTGAAGGGGACTTCGTTAGCAATCAGCCCCAGCATTTT
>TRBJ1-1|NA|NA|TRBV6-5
CASTVLTNTEAFF
TGTGCCAGCACGGTCCTAACGAACACTGAAGCTTTCTTT
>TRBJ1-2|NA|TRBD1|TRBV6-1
CASSERGTAVGYGYTF
TGTGCCAGCAGTGAACGTGGGACAGCGGTTGGCTATGGCTACACCTTC
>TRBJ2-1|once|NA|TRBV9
CASSTQVGVNEQFF
TGTGCCAGCAGCACCCAGGTGGGAGTAAATGAGCAGTTCTTC
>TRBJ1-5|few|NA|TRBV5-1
CASSLDGGGNQPQHF
TGCGCCAGCAGCTTGGATGGGGGCGGCAATCAGCCCCAGCATTTT
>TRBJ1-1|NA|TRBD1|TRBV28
CASRPDRERTEAFF
TGTGCCAGCAGACCCGACAGGGAGCGCACTGAAGCTTTCTTT
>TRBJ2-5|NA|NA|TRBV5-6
CASSFRVTSNPQETQYF
TGTGCCAGCAGCTTTCGGGTAACATCGAACCCGCAAGAGACCCAGTACTTC
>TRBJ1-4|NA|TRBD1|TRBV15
CATRTGGQGYDEKLFF
TGTGCCACCCGGACAGGGGGTCAAGGTTACGATGAAAAACTGTTTTTT
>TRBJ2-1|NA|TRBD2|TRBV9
CASSARAGGYNEQFF
TGTGCCAGCAGCGCCCGAGCGGGGGGGTACAATGAGCAGTTCTTC
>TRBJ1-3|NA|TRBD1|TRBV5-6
CASRRDRGGGNTIYF
TGTGCCAGCAGGAGAGACAGGGGCGGAGGAAACACCATATATTTT
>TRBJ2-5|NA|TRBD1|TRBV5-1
CASSLGFTGGYQETQYF
TGCGCCAGCAGTCTCGGGTTCACAGGGGGGTACCAAGAGACCCAGTACTTC
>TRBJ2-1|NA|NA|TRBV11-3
CASSLMSQGGSNEQFF
TGTGCCAGCAGCTTAATGAGCCAGGGAGGATCAAATGAGCAGTTCTTC
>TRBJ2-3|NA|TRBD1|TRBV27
CASSLLTGSDTQYF
TGTGCCAGCAGTTTACTGACAGGGTCAGATACGCAGTATTTT